The 23 T cell receptor beta chains below all came from one sample that was sequenced in a study of shared clonotypes between healthy human individuals (dated by TCRdb to about 2020). Receptors were amplified or captured by the immunoSEQ multiplex PCR assay. TCRdb stores this immuneACCESS table with in-frame sequences only. Part of the clones is absent; in the studies checked, under half of the shortfall reflects unresolved V genes, and no reason is known for the rest. This sample is represented by over a million clones; about 75% of them were singletons. In total, the top ten clones hold over 1.3% of the sample. The sequenced material came from memory CD4+ T cells sorted from blood. The cell subset or site label here, explained by the study, means: CD45RA-negative fraction. All receptors come from a man aged 18 to 35 in good health.

The chain recombines TRBV25-1 with TRBJ2-3; D possibly uses TRBD1 or TRBD2 (5 bases each). CDR3 length equals 17 residues. V lost 4 bases and J lost 3, with 20 bases in between. Looked up from germline, CDR1 is MGHDK and CDR2 is SYGVNS. CDR3 in amino acids: CASSAHPGTGLTDTQYF. Written as DNA, the CDR3 is TGTGCCAGCAGTGCACACCCGGGGACCGGATTAACAGATACGCAGTATTTT.

This clone was picked up one time. Other DNA variants within this sample encode the same CDR3. V gene TRBV5-1 combines with J gene TRBJ2-3, with 9 bases matching TRBD2. Germline values: CDR1 SGHRS, CDR2 YFSETQ. V lost 4 bases and J lost 0; bases outside the gene matches: 3. There are 15 residues in the CDR3. CDR3 nucleotide sequence: TGCGCCAGCAGCCCAACTAGCGGGAGCACAGATACGCAGTATTTT. This sequence encodes CASSPTSGSTDTQYF.

The genes are TRBV30 and TRBJ1-3; maybe TRBD1 (5 bases). The CDR3 spans 15 residues. Germline values: CDR1 GTSNPN, CDR2 SVGIG (reference sequence). The V end lost 3 bases, the J end lost 0 bases, and 12 bases lay between the germline ends. In nucleotides, the CDR3 is TGTGCCTGGAGCGGTTGGGGGTTCTCTGGAAACACCATATATTTT. It is translated as CAWSGWGFSGNTIYF.

V gene TRBV14 combines with J gene TRBJ2-3; D gene unclear. CDR1 and CDR2 from the germline V gene are SGHDN and FVKESK. Trimming removed 2 bases at V and 4 bases at J, with 16 bases between. The CDR3 consists of 16 residues. The CDR3 spells CASSQRGLHSADTQYF. CDR3 coding DNA: TGTGCCAGCAGCCAAAGAGGCCTTCATAGTGCAGATACGCAGTATTTT.

Notes on this clone: Other nucleotide sequences in the sample specify the same CDR3. This rearrangement joins TRBV19 to TRBJ2-5, with D possibly being TRBD1 (5 bases). The germline V gene encodes CDR1 LNHDA and CDR2 SQIVND (reference sequence). The CDR3 extends over 12 amino acids. V was shortened by 3 bases and J by 4 bases, with 6 bases between the two germline ends. CDR3 residues: CASSIRGETQYF. CDR3 nucleotide sequence: TGTGCCAGTAGTATTAGGGGAGAGACCCAGTACTTC.

The gene calls are TRBV2 and TRBJ1-5; D is ambiguous. CDR3 length: 16 residues. V dropped 1 base and J dropped 2 bases, with 12 bases sitting between them. CDR1 is SNHLY and CDR2 is FYNNEI in the germline V gene. The CDR3 reads CASSEGYGRGNQPQHF. CDR3 DNA: TGTGCCAGCAGTGAAGGTTACGGTAGGGGCAATCAGCCCCAGCATTTT.

The chain joins TRBV10-1 to TRBJ2-1; D call uncertain. The CDR3 loop spans 13 amino acids. Trimming stripped 11 bases from V and 7 bases from J, with 18 bases between. The germline V gene has CDR1 WNHNN and CDR2 SYGVQD (reference sequence). The CDR3 bases are TGCGCCGGAGATGACGGGCAGAGTAATGAGCAGTTCTTC. Protein product: CAGDDGQSNEQFF.

This rearrangement joins TRBV5-4 to TRBJ1-3; D remains unclear. CDR3 size: 14 residues. The germline V gene has CDR1 SGHNT and CDR2 YYREEE (reference sequence). V was shortened by 2 bases and J by 1 base, with 7 bases between the two germline ends. The CDR3 protein is CASSLDPSGNTIYF. In DNA form, the CDR3 reads TGTGCCAGCAGCTTAGACCCTTCTGGAAACACCATATATTTT. Using reference TRBV5-4 and TRBJ1-3 for the parts outside the CDR3, the full variable domain is ETGVTQSPTHLIKTRGQQVTLRCSSQSGHNTVSWYQQALGQGPQFIFQYYREEENGRGNFPPRFSGLQFPNYSSELNVNALELDDSALYLCASSLDPSGNTIYFGEGSWLTVV.

Only a few counts were recorded for this clone. The V gene is TRBV19, the J gene TRBJ1-1; D may be TRBD1 (6 bases). This CDR3 region has 13 residues. Trimming cost V 9 bases and J 1 base, with 12 bases left between them. Germline V lookup: CDR1 LNHDA, CDR2 SQIVND (reference sequence). In nucleotides, the CDR3 is TGTGCCAGCCTAGGCAGGGGGAACACTGAAGCTTTCTTT. It yields the protein CASLGRGNTEAFF.

This rearrangement joins TRBV6-5 to TRBJ2-5; no definite D call. Germline V gives CDR1 MNHEY, CDR2 SVGAGI. CDR3 length: 12 residues. V lost 4 bases and J 6 bases, leaving 9 bases between the germline ends. The DNA of the CDR3 is TGTGCCAGCAGTTCTGGATCGAAGACCCAGTACTTC. Residues: CASSSGSKTQYF.

J is TRBJ1-4 and V is TRBV6-5, with 7 bases that match TRBD1. V shed 5 bases and J 10 bases; nucleotides not matched to a gene: 10. Germline values: CDR1 MNHEY, CDR2 SVGAGI. The CDR3 runs to 14 residues. CDR3 loop: CASSRSGGGGKLFF. The CDR3 DNA sequence: TGTGCCAGCAGTCGATCAGGGGGGGGAGGAAAACTGTTTTTT.

The table lists this clone with a count of one. The V gene is TRBV7-2, the J gene TRBJ1-3, with D possibly matching TRBD1 (5 bases). Germline lookup yields CDR1 SGHTA and CDR2 FQGNSA. V gave up 7 bases and J gave up 4 bases, with 17 bases separating them. The CDR3 contains 15 residues. The CDR3 DNA is TGTGCCAGCACCTGGGCCCAGGGTACGGGAAACACCATATATTTT. Amino acids: CASTWAQGTGNTIYF.

Note on this clone: This sequence may be a read error, since a much larger clone differs from it by one base. The chain has TRBV7-6 and TRBJ2-7; D is unresolved. Germline CDR1 is SGHVS and CDR2 is FNYEAQ. This CDR3 has 13 residues. V was shortened by 1 base and J by 2 bases, with 6 bases between the two germline ends. CDR3 sequence reads: CASSLGVPYEQYF. CDR3 DNA sequence: TGTGCCAGCAGCTTAGGGGTCCCCTACGAGCAGTACTTC.

This clone was counted a single time. This chain uses TRBV7-6 with TRBJ2-7; 11 bases map to TRBD2. The CDR3 covers 13 residues. Unmatched junction bases numbered 2, after V lost 4 bases and J lost 6 bases. Germline CDR1 and CDR2: SGHVS and FNYEAQ. CDR3 nucleotides: TGTGCCAGCAGCTCTGGGACTAGCGGCGAGCAGTACTTC. Its translation is CASSSGTSGEQYF. Supplemented by reference TRBV7-6 and TRBJ2-7, the full variable domain reads GAGVSQSPRYKVTKRGQDVALRCDPISGHVSLYWYRQALGQGPEFLTYFNYEAQQDKSGLPNDRFSAERPEGSISTLTIQRTEQRDSAMYRCASSSGTSGEQYFGPGTRLTVT.

DNA for the CDR3: TGTGCCACCGCGTCGGGACCCCCGACCCAAGAGACCCAGTACTTC. Translation: CATASGPPTQETQYF. This chain joins TRBV7-6 and TRBJ2-5; D may match TRBD1 or TRBD2 (5 bases each). V was trimmed by 10 bases and J by 1 base, leaving 19 bases between them. CDR3 length: 15 residues. Germline lookup yields CDR1 SGHVS and CDR2 FNYEAQ.

The chain employs TRBV5-8 and TRBJ2-7; 9 bases align to TRBD1. CDR1 is SGHTS, CDR2 YDEGEE, per germline. The V gene end was trimmed by 3 bases and the J gene end by 5 bases; junction bases not matched to a gene: 12. The CDR3 runs 16 residues. The CDR3 reads CASSSGRRTGVDEQYF. The CDR3 bases are TGTGCCAGCAGCTCCGGACGGCGGACAGGGGTCGACGAGCAGTACTTC.

V and J are TRBV7-3 and TRBJ1-1; TRBD1 might be the D (6 bases). This CDR3 is 16 amino acids long. Germline CDR1 and CDR2: SGHTA and FQGTGA. V gave up 2 bases and J gave up 5 bases, with 18 bases separating them. This CDR3 reads CASSLWRRGAGTEAFF. In DNA form, the CDR3 reads TGTGCCAGCAGCTTATGGAGACGGGGGGCCGGTACTGAAGCTTTCTTT.

The CDR3, as DNA: TGTGCCAGCAGCTCCGCCCAGGGCTCCTACAATGAGCAGTTCTTC. This translates into CASSSAQGSYNEQFF. The gene calls are TRBV6-5 and TRBJ2-1; possibly TRBD1 for D (5 bases). The CDR3 loop spans 15 amino acids. Germline CDR1 is MNHEY and CDR2 is SVGAGI. Trimming removed 6 bases at V and 0 bases at J, with 12 bases between.

The chain is built from TRBV5-1 and TRBJ2-7, with 8 bases identical to TRBD1. There are 15 residues in the CDR3. Germline V gene sequence: CDR1 SGHRS, CDR2 YFSETQ. Trimming at V came to 0 bases and at J to 0 bases, leaving 2 bases not matched to a gene. The CDR3 sequence is CASSLGQGISYEQYF. The CDR3 coding sequence is TGCGCCAGCAGCTTGGGACAGGGGATCTCCTACGAGCAGTACTTC.

In the case of this clone: The sample contains more than one DNA sequence encoding this CDR3. The gene calls are TRBV5-1 and TRBJ2-3; TRBD1 matches 7 bases. This CDR3 comprises 14 residues. Germline CDR1 is SGHRS and CDR2 is YFSETQ. Germline trimming cut 7 bases from V and 2 bases from J; bases unmatched to any gene: 7. The CDR3 sequence is CASSLGTATDTQYF. As DNA, the CDR3 is TGCGCCAGCTCATTAGGGACAGCCACAGATACGCAGTATTTT. Full variable domain (outside the CDR3, taken from reference TRBV5-1 and TRBJ2-3): KAGVTQTPRYLIKTRGQQVTLSCSPISGHRSVSWYQQTPGQGLQFLFEYFSETQRNKGNFPGRFSGRQFSNSRSEMNVSTLELGDSALYLCASSLGTATDTQYFGPGTRLTVL.

This chain joins TRBV4-3 and TRBJ2-3; TRBD2 matches 8 bases. The J segment lost 2 bases and the V segment lost 4 bases, leaving 14 bases of the junction unmatched. The CDR3 consists of 18 residues. Looked up from germline, CDR1 is LGHNA and CDR2 is YSLEER. CDR3 sequence: CASSPNGAGGQDTDTQYF. The CDR3 nucleotides read TGCGCCAGCAGCCCGAATGGCGCGGGAGGCCAAGACACAGATACGCAGTATTTT.

As for this clone: The same CDR3 is also encoded by other DNA sequences in this sample. V and J are TRBV28 and TRBJ2-6, with D perhaps TRBD2 (7 bases). CDR3 size: 15 residues. The ends were cut back, 5 bases at V and 4 bases at J, with 12 bases in the middle. Germline V CDR1 and CDR2: MDHEN, SYDVKM. The CDR3 sequence: CASSPGGAGANVLTF. The CDR3 coding sequence is TGTGCCAGCAGTCCGGGGGGCGCAGGGGCCAACGTCCTGACTTTC.

V is TRBV7-2 and J is TRBJ2-7; 8 nucleotides align to TRBD2. Germline V lookup: CDR1 SGHTA, CDR2 FQGNSA. The length of the CDR3 is 15 residues. J was trimmed by 5 bases and V by 5 bases; bases with no gene match: 11. CDR3: CASSPPGLVVDEQYF. CDR3 bases: TGTGCCAGCAGCCCCCCGGGACTAGTGGTCGACGAGCAGTACTTC.